Below, 15 T cell receptor beta chains from the same sample are listed, as sequenced in a study of T-cell reconstitution after alpha-beta-depleted transplantation in children. Using unique molecular identifiers, the investigators prepared the TCRbeta library. TCRdb reprocessed the PCR reads via MiXCR and lists one record per CDR3 protein. Found here are about 1,000,000 distinct CDR3 sequences, under 30% of them singletons; the top ten hold roughly 28%. Sequencing was performed on PBMCs, mostly from graft donor cells, taken 360 days after TCRalphabeta/CD19-depleted stem cell transplant. All receptors derive from a boy under two years old who had a stem cell transplant for SCID, so the T cells may come from the graft donor.

This clonotype turned up a few times. The chain carries TRBV15 and TRBJ1-1; D gene ambiguous. The CDR3 runs to 13 residues. From germline, CDR1 is LNHNV and CDR2 YYDKDF (reference sequence). V lost 0 bases and J 1 base, leaving 3 bases between the germline ends. The CDR3 reads CATSREWNTEAFF. In nucleotides, the CDR3 is TGTGCCACCAGCAGAGAGTGGAACACTGAAGCTTTCTTT.

The chain combines TRBV7-2 with TRBJ1-2; D is ambiguous. The CDR3 is 12 amino acids. The germline CDR1 and CDR2 sequences are SGHTA and FQGNSA. V shed 5 bases and J shed 7 bases, with 11 bases lying between them. CDR3 amino acids: CASSPLPGGYTF. As DNA, the CDR3 is TGTGCCAGCAGCCCACTGCCGGGTGGCTACACCTTC.

The CDR3 DNA reads as TGTGCCAGCAGCGTAGCAGGACTTGGAAACACCATATATTTT. Its protein is CASSVAGLGNTIYF. The rearrangement joins TRBV9 to TRBJ1-3; D is ambiguous. The CDR3 contains 14 residues. The V and J ends lost 0 bases and 3 bases respectively, with 7 bases between them. The germline V gene encodes CDR1 SGDLS and CDR2 YYNGEE.

The chain has TRBV24-1 and TRBJ2-1; the match to TRBD1 covers 8 bases. The CDR3 consists of 15 residues. CDR1 and CDR2 from the germline V gene are KGHDR and SFDVKD. V trimming: 4 bases; J trimming: 5 bases; junction bases outside the gene matches: 6. CDR3 bases: TGTGCCACCAGTGACGACAGGGGATCGAACAATGAGCAGTTCTTC. The encoded protein is CATSDDRGSNNEQFF.

Only a few counts were recorded for this clonotype. V is TRBV5-1 and J is TRBJ1-4; D might be TRBD1 (5 bases). Germline CDR1 is SGHRS and CDR2 is YFSETQ. V shed 4 bases and J shed 2 bases, with 15 bases lying between them. The length of the CDR3 is 16 residues. CDR3 loop: CASSLVGGTTNEKLFF. CDR3 coding DNA: TGCGCCAGCAGCCTGGTCGGGGGTACGACTAATGAAAAACTGTTTTTT.

This rearrangement joins TRBV5-1 to TRBJ2-1; 10 bases agree with TRBD1. Germline-derived CDR1 and CDR2 are SGHRS and YFSETQ. Losses at the gene ends were 1 base for V and 6 bases for J; bases not matched to a gene: 4. The CDR3 is 15 amino acids. Here the CDR3 reads CASSLQGTGVNEQFF. The CDR3 DNA sequence: TGCGCCAGCAGCTTGCAAGGGACAGGGGTCAATGAGCAGTTCTTC.

The V and J genes are TRBV5-1 and TRBJ2-7; tentative D call: TRBD2 (6 bases). CDR3 length: 19 residues. With 3 bases removed from V and 2 bases from J, the gap between germline ends came to 27 bases. Germline lookup yields CDR1 SGHRS and CDR2 YFSETQ. CDR3 residues: CASSSSAEVLPRGTYEQYF. The CDR3 nucleotides are TGCGCCAGCAGCTCGTCCGCCGAAGTCCTCCCTCGGGGGACCTACGAGCAGTACTTC. Full variable domain (remainder filled in from reference TRBV5-1 and TRBJ2-7): KAGVTQTPRYLIKTRGQQVTLSCSPISGHRSVSWYQQTPGQGLQFLFEYFSETQRNKGNFPGRFSGRQFSNSRSEMNVSTLELGDSALYLCASSSSAEVLPRGTYEQYFGPGTRLTVT.

In its sample, this clonotype was seen a few times. The rearrangement joins TRBV28 to TRBJ2-5, with D possibly being TRBD2 (6 bases). CDR3 size: 17 residues. V dropped 7 bases and J dropped 5 bases, with 26 bases sitting between them. CDR1 MDHEN and CDR2 SYDVKM come from the germline V gene. This chain's CDR3 is CASTGVQRDFAGETQYF. CDR3 nucleotide sequence: TGTGCCAGCACCGGGGTACAAAGGGACTTTGCTGGGGAGACCCAGTACTTC.

The chain couples TRBV9 to TRBJ2-7; the D call may be TRBD1 or TRBD2 (5 bases each). CDR3 length: 13 amino acids. Trimming shortened V by 2 bases and J by 6 bases, and 12 bases separated the two germline ends. Germline V CDR1 and CDR2: SGDLS, YYNGEE. CDR3 loop: CASSVRGRGEQYF. CDR3 bases: TGTGCCAGCAGCGTGAGGGGAAGGGGCGAGCAGTACTTC.

The chain carries TRBV28 and TRBJ2-7; 8 nucleotides agree with TRBD1. The junction had 7 bases not matched to a gene; V was cut back by 8 bases and J by 1 base. Looked up from germline, CDR1 is MDHEN and CDR2 is SYDVKM. CDR3 length: 14 amino acids. The CDR3 nucleotides read TGTGCCAGCGTCGACAGGGGTTTTTCCTACGAGCAGTACTTC. Translated: CASVDRGFSYEQYF. Drawing the rest from reference TRBV28 and TRBJ2-7, the complete variable domain is DVKVTQSSRYLVKRTGEKVFLECVQDMDHENMFWYRQDPGLGLRLIYFSYDVKMKEKGDIPEGYSVSREKKERFSLILESASTNQTSMYLCASVDRGFSYEQYFGPGTRLTVT.

The chain combines TRBV18 with TRBJ2-7; unclear D gene. The CDR3 contains 15 residues. The germline V gene encodes CDR1 KGHSH and CDR2 LQKENI. Trimming took 6 bases from V and 4 from J, leaving 19 bases between them. The CDR3 bases are TGTGCCAGCTCGGCAGGCTCTGTACGCATTTACGAGCAGTACTTC. Encoded protein: CASSAGSVRIYEQYF.

This clonotype came up a few times. This chain uses TRBV24-1 with TRBJ2-3; 15 bases are shared with TRBD2. The CDR3 covers 17 residues. Germline-derived CDR1 and CDR2 are KGHDR and SFDVKD. V lost 10 bases, J lost 2 bases, and 9 bases stayed unmatched. The CDR3 DNA reads as TGTGCCACGCCTGGGACTAGCGGGGGGCGCCCCACAGATACGCAGTATTTT. Amino acid sequence: CATPGTSGGRPTDTQYF.

This clonotype came up a few times. V is TRBV20-1 and J is TRBJ1-4; a weak D match, TRBD1 (6 bases). This CDR3 comprises 11 residues. Germline-derived CDR1 and CDR2 are DFQATT and SNEGSKA (reference sequence). V was pared by 5 bases and J by 11 bases, with 12 bases between. This chain's CDR3 is CSADRDMKLFF. The CDR3 nucleotides are TGCAGTGCTGACCGGGACATGAAACTGTTTTTT.

DNA of the CDR3: TGCAGTGCCCAAGGGGGTCGACTTCCCCAAGAGACCCAGTACTTC. Translating it yields CSAQGGRLPQETQYF. This sequence joins TRBV20-1 and TRBJ2-5, with D possibly matching TRBD1 (6 bases). The CDR3 is 15 amino acids. Germline CDR1 reads DFQATT; CDR2 reads SNEGSKA (reference sequence). With 6 bases removed from V and 1 base from J, the gap between germline ends came to 18 bases.

The rearrangement links TRBV19 to TRBJ2-7, with TRBD1 matching over 10 bases. CDR1 and CDR2 from the germline V gene are LNHDA and SQIVND (reference sequence). The CDR3 has 17 amino acids. The junction had 12 bases not matched to a gene; V was cut back by 7 bases and J by 0 bases. The CDR3 coding sequence is TGTGCCAGTACCGCCGGGACAGGGGTCCTTAGCTCCTACGAGCAGTACTTC. It codes for CASTAGTGVLSSYEQYF.